This TCR beta chain was found in a study of blood T cell repertoires in COVID-19 (dated by TCRdb to 2018 to 2020). For the wider study: The collaborator samples originated in the United States, Italy and Spain and spanned the acute and convalescent phases of COVID-19. The prospective study material was composed of cDNA or gDNA derived from T cells, B-cell-depleted T cells, or PBMCs. Subjects who had been exposed to COVID-19, were actively infected with it, or had recovered from it provided the deeply sampled blood TCRbeta repertoires that made up the dataset. The repertoires were released in a freely available public database meant as a resource for research on the immune response to SARS-CoV-2. Samples were obtained from the ongoing ImmuneRACE study (first 160 participants) and from approximately 1,200 subjects provided by 6 global collaborators. Nearly every sample came with metadata listing a de-identified subject ID, COVID-19 status, age in years and sex. HLA class I and class II types, where available, came from metadata supplied by the sample provider rather than from assay-based typing. Overall study results and their limits: The quantity of clinical and demographic metadata differed by source and by participant and was supplied without curation.

One collaborating source in Seattle enrolled patients during active infection and followed them longitudinally through the course of disease. The collaborating institutions used their own protocols to collect whole blood in K2EDTA tubes. For TCRbeta analysis, collaborators shipped samples as frozen whole blood, isolated PBMCs, or DNA extracted from either of those sample types. TCRbeta CDR3 regions were amplified from genomic DNA using the immunoSEQ Assay, a bias-controlled multiplex PCR. The study's own analysis went as follows. The number of nucleated cells in each sample was estimated from the amplification of reference gene primers within the assay. Sequence reads were collapsed and filtered to measure the absolute abundance of every unique TCRbeta CDR3 rearrangement. Productive Simpson clonality was computed per sample as the square root of Simpson's diversity index over productive rearrangements. Here the immuneACCESS table is served through TCRdb, limited to in-frame sequences with V and J called. Missing clones are a known gap in these copies; in checked studies unresolved V genes cover under half, and the rest lacks a known reason. The DNA gave D and trimming, while V, J and clone size come from that table. The sample table records about 140,000 clones; over 80% of these occur just once. Of the sample, roughly 8.7% falls within the top ten clones.

A remark on this clone: This receptor's antigen is unknown. The record has no base qualities; no much larger clone is one base away.

V is cut by 7 bases and J by 6 bases, and the space between the germline ends is 10 bases. CDR1 and CDR2 are drawn from the germline V gene: MDHEN, SYDVKM. The CDR3 runs 12 amino acids, cysteine and phenylalanine included. This entry keeps only the CDR3 DNA: 36 bases, framed from base 1. Sequences were obtained from peripheral blood. This sequence originates from a man under 40 with COVID-19, enrolled during active disease. Recombination linked TRBV28 to TRBJ1-5; a tentative D match to TRBD1 spans 6 bases. The CDR3 protein is CASTRGAQPQHF. The sequenced DNA is TGTGCCAGCACCCGGGGGGCTCAGCCCCAGCATTTT.